This TCR beta chain was profiled in a study of blood T cell repertoires in COVID-19. Repertoires were generated with immunoSEQ multiplex PCR, while TCRdb's copy carries only in-frame clones and drops some. This table holds 230,000 or so clones, 89% found once. Between the trimmed V and J ends, which lost 6 bases and 3 bases, there was a span of 15 bases. Germline V gene lookup returns CDR1 MNHEY and CDR2 SVGEGT. This CDR3 has 14 residues. The source is a woman between 40 and 55 years old who had recovered from COVID-19. The sequenced sample was peripheral blood. The chain has TRBV6-2 or TRBV6-3 and TRBJ2-7; possible D gene TRBD2, 6 bases. The CDR3 spells CASSTWTGDYEQYV. In DNA form, the CDR3 reads TGTGCCAGCAGCACCTGGACGGGAGACTACGAGCAGTACGTC.